The 31 T cell receptor beta chains presented below share a single source sample, sequenced in a study of cytomegalovirus exposure and HLA in healthy donors. PCR was performed using 60 Vbeta and 13 Jbeta primers. Produced via immunoSEQ multiplex PCR; TCRdb's table is partial and in-frame only. The sample holds over 200,000 clones, 85% to 90% seen once. Material for sequencing was PBMCs. The receptors stem from a human donor in good health.

The chain employs TRBV5-1 and TRBJ2-5; D gene unclear. This CDR3 comprises 14 residues. Trimming stripped 7 bases from V and 5 bases from J, with 18 bases between. Per germline, CDR1 SGHRS and CDR2 YFSETQ. The CDR3 DNA is TGCGCCAGCTGGGCGCCCCCCGTTTTGGAGACCCAGTACTTC. This translates into CASWAPPVLETQYF.

The chain carries TRBV10-2 and TRBJ2-7; TRBD2 is a possible D gene (6 bases). Germline V gene data show CDR1 as WSHSY and CDR2 as SAAADI. V was pared by 5 bases and J by 3 bases, with 14 bases between. The length of the CDR3 is 14 residues. In nucleotides, the CDR3 is TGCGCCAGCAGTTCGTTTGCGGGAAACTACGAGCAGTACTTC. Its protein product is CASSSFAGNYEQYF.

This clone has a single count. The chain employs TRBV19 and TRBJ2-1; 12 bases match TRBD2. V lost 2 bases and J lost 7; bases outside the gene matches: 3. CDR3 length: 15 amino acids. Germline CDR1 reads LNHDA; CDR2 reads SQIVND (reference sequence). The CDR3 nucleotides read TGTGCCAGTAGTATACTAGCGGGAGGGCCGAATGAGCAGTTCTTC. Protein: CASSILAGGPNEQFF.

The V call is TRBV15, the J call TRBJ2-2; tentative D call: TRBD1 (5 bases). Germline CDR1 and CDR2: LNHNV and YYDKDF (reference sequence). The V end was cut by 1 base, the J end by 3 bases, with 12 bases between. The CDR3 is made up of 16 amino acids. The CDR3: CATSRVIRGHTGELFF. The CDR3 DNA follows: TGTGCCACCAGCAGAGTTATAAGGGGCCACACCGGGGAGCTGTTTTTT.

This clone was detected only a few times. V is TRBV7-9 and J is TRBJ2-3; 7 bases agree with TRBD2. Germline CDR1 reads SEHNR; CDR2 reads FQNEAQ (reference sequence). The CDR3 runs 15 residues. J gave up 6 bases and V 3 bases, and 9 bases lay outside the gene matches. The CDR3 DNA reads as TGTGCCAGCAGCTTGGGCGGGAGCACCGCGGATACGCAGTATTTT. Translated: CASSLGGSTADTQYF.

The gene calls are TRBV10-3 and TRBJ2-3, with D unresolved. The CDR3 is 13 residues long. V was trimmed by 4 bases and J by 4 bases, leaving 9 bases between them. Germline-derived CDR1 and CDR2 are ENHRY and SYGVKD. The CDR3 DNA reads TGTGCCATCAGTGTTGAGCATTCAGATACGCAGTATTTT. Protein product: CAISVEHSDTQYF.

The chain links TRBV27 to TRBJ2-1; no definite D call. Trimming took 6 bases from V and 3 from J, leaving 21 bases between them. Germline V CDR1 and CDR2: MNHEY, SMNVEV (reference sequence). This CDR3 is 17 amino acids long. Written as DNA, the CDR3 is TGTGCCAGCAGCTCAACCTCCCGTCCACTCATCTACAATGAGCAGTTCTTC. It encodes CASSSTSRPLIYNEQFF.

V and J are TRBV2 and TRBJ2-5; 7 bases fit TRBD2. In germline, CDR1 is SNHLY, CDR2 FYNNEI. The V segment lost 0 bases and the J segment 5 bases; nucleotides outside the gene matches: 3. The CDR3 length is 14 residues. The CDR3 spells CASSEAREWETQYF. CDR3 nucleotide sequence: TGTGCCAGCAGTGAAGCGCGGGAGTGGGAGACCCAGTACTTC. The whole variable domain, filled in from reference TRBV2 and TRBJ2-5, reads EPEVTQTPSHQVTQMGQEVILRCVPISNHLYFYWYRQILGQKVEFLVSFYNNEISEKSEIFDDQFSVERPDGSNFTLKIRSTKLEDSAMYFCASSEAREWETQYFGPGTRLLVL.

The J gene is TRBJ2-2, the V gene TRBV9; TRBD2 might be the D (7 bases). V gave up 1 base and J gave up 6 bases, with 19 bases separating them. This CDR3 is 17 amino acids long. Germline-derived CDR1 and CDR2 are SGDLS and YYNGEE. The CDR3 nucleotides are TGTGCCAGCAGCGTAAAAGCTAGCGGACAGTGGGCCGGGGAGCTGTTTTTT. Protein: CASSVKASGQWAGELFF.

J is TRBJ2-7 and V is TRBV7-6; 10 bases are shared with TRBD1. Losses at the gene ends were 1 base for V and 2 bases for J; bases not matched to a gene: 2. Germline lookup yields CDR1 SGHVS and CDR2 FNYEAQ. The CDR3 totals 15 residues. This CDR3 is CASSLVGQGAYEQYF. The CDR3 DNA reads as TGTGCCAGCAGCTTAGTAGGACAGGGGGCCTACGAGCAGTACTTC. The full variable domain, completed using reference TRBV7-6 and TRBJ2-7, is GAGVSQSPRYKVTKRGQDVALRCDPISGHVSLYWYRQALGQGPEFLTYFNYEAQQDKSGLPNDRFSAERPEGSISTLTIQRTEQRDSAMYRCASSLVGQGAYEQYFGPGTRLTVT.

The rearrangement links TRBV19 to TRBJ2-1; D is possibly TRBD1 (6 bases). The CDR3 length is 16 residues. CDR1 LNHDA and CDR2 SQIVND come from the germline V gene (reference sequence). V shed 1 base and J shed 7 bases, with 17 bases lying between them. The CDR3 coding sequence is TGTGCCAGTAGTATAGGGGGGCGTGACGTTAGGAATGAGCAGTTCTTC. Amino acid sequence: CASSIGGRDVRNEQFF.

V and J are TRBV7-6 and TRBJ1-2; the D is unclear. V gave up 1 base and J gave up 0 bases, with 6 bases separating them. This CDR3 contains 14 residues. Germline CDR1 is SGHVS and CDR2 is FNYEAQ. The CDR3 sequence: CASSLDGSNYGYTF. In nucleotides, the CDR3 is TGTGCCAGCAGCTTAGACGGGTCTAACTATGGCTACACCTTC.

This chain joins TRBV7-9 and TRBJ2-3; tentative D call: TRBD2 (6 bases). Germline values: CDR1 SEHNR, CDR2 FQNEAQ (reference sequence). V dropped 5 bases and J dropped 6 bases, with 21 bases sitting between them. This CDR3 is built from 16 residues. The CDR3 protein is CASSPPRAPSGDTQYF. CDR3 coding DNA: TGTGCCAGCAGCCCTCCGCGGGCGCCGAGCGGGGATACGCAGTATTTT.

The chain combines TRBV15 with TRBJ2-3; tentatively, D is TRBD2 (5 bases). Trimming took off 3 bases at V and 1 base at J, with 8 bases between the two ends. Germline CDR1 and CDR2: LNHNV and YYDKDF (reference sequence). The CDR3 loop spans 14 amino acids. CDR3 in amino acids: CATSRRRGTDTQYF. The CDR3 nucleotides are TGTGCCACCAGCAGGCGGCGGGGCACAGATACGCAGTATTTT.

V and J are TRBV6-6 and TRBJ2-7; 8 nucleotides agree with TRBD2. Germline V gene data show CDR1 as MNHNY and CDR2 as SVGAGI (reference sequence). This CDR3 comprises 14 residues. After removal of 4 bases from V and 2 bases from J, the junction contained 4 bases not matched to a gene. The CDR3 reads CASSWTGGAYEQYF. The CDR3 DNA follows: TGTGCCAGCAGTTGGACGGGAGGGGCCTACGAGCAGTACTTC.

CDR3: CASSDYSSPPANEQFF. CDR3 nucleotide sequence: TGTGCCAGCAGTGACTACTCATCCCCACCCGCAAATGAGCAGTTCTTC. The rearrangement joins TRBV2 to TRBJ2-1; D is uncertain. V lost 3 bases and J 7 bases, leaving 19 bases between the germline ends. CDR3 length: 16 amino acids. CDR1 is SNHLY and CDR2 is FYNNEI in the germline V gene.

This chain links TRBV27 with TRBJ2-2, with 7 bases identical to TRBD1. CDR3 length: 15 residues. V shed 5 bases and J 1 base; nucleotides not matched to a gene: 4. CDR1 and CDR2 (germline): MNHEY, SMNVEV (reference sequence). CDR3 sequence: CASSAGTVNTGELFF. The CDR3 DNA is TGTGCCAGCAGTGCCGGGACAGTGAACACCGGGGAGCTGTTTTTT.

V gene TRBV4-1 combines with J gene TRBJ1-4; possible D gene TRBD1, 6 bases. The CDR3 is 14 amino acids. The germline gives CDR1 MGHRA, CDR2 YSYEKL. V dropped 8 bases and J dropped 4 bases, with 14 bases sitting between them. CDR3 amino acids: CASSSRTVNEKLFF. DNA for the CDR3: TGCGCCAGCTCCTCGAGGACAGTTAATGAAAAACTGTTTTTT.

Only a few counts were recorded for this clone. The chain joins TRBV6-6 to TRBJ2-5; 7 nucleotides agree with TRBD2. V lost 7 bases and J lost 5; bases outside the gene matches: 13. Germline values: CDR1 MNHNY, CDR2 SVGAGI (reference sequence). The CDR3 sequence is 15 residues long. The CDR3 reads CASTPSSGKGETQYF. The CDR3 nucleotides are TGTGCCAGCACCCCGTCGAGCGGGAAGGGGGAGACCCAGTACTTC.

The gene calls are TRBV7-9 and TRBJ2-7, with 11 nucleotides matching TRBD2. Germline assignment: CDR1 SEHNR and CDR2 FQNEAQ (reference sequence). The junction had 15 bases not matched to a gene; V was cut back by 5 bases and J by 6 bases. The CDR3 is 17 residues long. DNA of the CDR3: TGTGCCAGCAGCCTCCGAACTGTAGCGGGAGGGTTTCCCGAGCAGTACTTC. Its translation is CASSLRTVAGGFPEQYF.

V usage is TRBV5-4 and J usage is TRBJ2-7, with 9 bases aligning to TRBD1. The germline V gene encodes CDR1 SGHNT and CDR2 YYREEE (reference sequence). Trimming took 3 bases from V and 2 from J; bases not matched to a gene: 6. CDR3 length: 15 residues. The CDR3 reads CASSSAGTGTYEQYF. The CDR3 bases are TGTGCCAGCAGCTCAGCGGGGACAGGGACCTACGAGCAGTACTTC.

V gene TRBV5-1 combines with J gene TRBJ2-2, with 10 bases that match TRBD2. Germline-derived CDR1 and CDR2 are SGHRS and YFSETQ. The V gene end was trimmed by 7 bases and the J gene end by 0 bases; junction bases not matched to a gene: 3. The CDR3 length is 15 residues. This CDR3 reads CASGTSATNTGELFF. Here the CDR3 DNA reads TGCGCCAGCGGGACTAGCGCCACGAACACCGGGGAGCTGTTTTTT.

The chain links TRBV6-5 to TRBJ2-5; a possible D gene is TRBD1 (6 bases). V gave up 5 bases and J gave up 5 bases, with 18 bases separating them. In germline, CDR1 is MNHEY, CDR2 SVGAGI. The CDR3 runs to 15 residues. CDR3 loop: CASSTREGTRETQYF. As DNA, the CDR3 is TGTGCCAGCAGTACAAGGGAAGGGACACGGGAGACCCAGTACTTC.

V gene TRBV9 combines with J gene TRBJ2-1; 8 nucleotides match TRBD2. The V segment lost 5 bases and the J segment 9 bases; nucleotides outside the gene matches: 16. The germline CDR1 and CDR2 sequences are SGDLS and YYNGEE. This CDR3 has 16 amino acids. The CDR3 region has the DNA TGTGCCAGCAGTAACTCCGGCGGGACTAGACTAGGTGAGCAGTTCTTC. Protein product: CASSNSGGTRLGEQFF.

This chain uses TRBV6-5 with TRBJ2-7; perhaps TRBD1 as D (6 bases). Trimming left V 5 bases short and J 2 bases short, with 10 bases between. This CDR3 is 13 amino acids long. Germline V gene sequence: CDR1 MNHEY, CDR2 SVGAGI. Here the CDR3 DNA reads TGTGCCAGCAGTCCAGGGGTGACCTACGAGCAGTACTTC. This codes for CASSPGVTYEQYF.

The gene calls are TRBV5-1 and TRBJ2-1; weak D call: TRBD1 (6 bases). With 0 bases removed from V and 6 bases from J, the gap between germline ends came to 16 bases. This CDR3 is built from 16 residues. CDR1 and CDR2 (germline): SGHRS, YFSETQ. Written as DNA, the CDR3 is TGCGCCAGCAGCTTGGCCCCGGGACAACTGTCCAATGAGCAGTTCTTC. This codes for CASSLAPGQLSNEQFF.

The chain recombines TRBV9 with TRBJ1-4; the match to TRBD1 covers 9 bases. V lost 3 bases and J lost 5; bases outside the gene matches: 5. Germline CDR1 SGDLS, CDR2 YYNGEE. This CDR3 contains 15 residues. CDR3 sequence reads: CASSGPTGGNEKLFF. CDR3 sequence (DNA): TGTGCCAGCAGCGGCCCGACAGGGGGGAATGAAAAACTGTTTTTT.

The chain is built from TRBV27 and TRBJ2-1; weak D call: TRBD1 (7 bases). The V end lost 4 bases, the J end lost 5 bases, and 12 bases lay between the germline ends. Looked up from germline, CDR1 is MNHEY and CDR2 is SMNVEV (reference sequence). The CDR3 consists of 14 residues. CDR3 residues: CASSSCRGDNEQFF. The CDR3 nucleotides read TGTGCCAGCAGTTCGTGCAGGGGGGACAATGAGCAGTTCTTC.

This clone has a handful of counts. This chain joins TRBV7-2 and TRBJ2-3, with 14 bases lining up with TRBD2. In germline, CDR1 is SGHTA, CDR2 FQGNSA. The CDR3 extends over 16 amino acids. The ends lost 5 bases at V and 6 bases at J; junction bases unmatched: 7. The CDR3 sequence is CASSPGLAGVRDTQYF. In DNA, the CDR3 is TGTGCCAGCAGCCCGGGACTAGCGGGAGTACGGGATACGCAGTATTTT.

Regarding this clone: One junction end does not reproduce the germline sequence, and a read error may be involved. This specimen includes other DNA sequences encoding the same CDR3. The rearrangement links TRBV15 to TRBJ2-7; 9 bases align to TRBD1. CDR1 LNHNV and CDR2 YYDKDF come from the germline V gene (reference sequence). The CDR3 runs 17 residues. This CDR3 is CATSRGGQGNTFLEQYF. Here the CDR3 DNA reads TGTGCCACCAGCAGGGGCGGACAGGGGAACACCTTTTTAGAGCAGTATTTC.

V gene TRBV27 combines with J gene TRBJ2-3; the match to TRBD1 covers 7 bases. The germline V gene encodes CDR1 MNHEY and CDR2 SMNVEV (reference sequence). Trimming took 7 bases from V and 2 from J; bases not matched to a gene: 9. This CDR3 is 15 amino acids long. CDR3 residues: CASKGTDYPTDTQYF. CDR3 nucleotide sequence: TGTGCCAGCAAGGGGACAGACTACCCCACAGATACGCAGTATTTT.